This TCR beta chain was sequenced in a study of blood T cells in healthy people across ages. There are 15 residues in the CDR3. The germline V gene encodes CDR1 SEHNR and CDR2 FQNEAQ (reference sequence). The ends lost 8 bases at V and 7 bases at J; junction bases unmatched: 14. Alongside a J-beta primer mix, a sample-barcoded 5' primer served in a second PCR lasting roughly 7 to 11 cycles. MiXCR, applied by TCRdb to the 5' RACE reads, yields one record per CDR3 protein. This table has some 1,000,000 distinct CDR3 sequences, approximately 25% appearing once. The sample also formed part of further work on T cells of mothers and their children.

The V call is TRBV7-9, the J call TRBJ1-1, with TRBD1 matching 9 bases. The source material was blood. This TCR derives from a girl aged 2-10 years in good health. CDR3 nucleotides: TGTGCCAGCCACTCCGACCCGGGGACAGGGTTTGAAGCTTTCTTT. This sequence encodes CASHSDPGTGFEAFF.